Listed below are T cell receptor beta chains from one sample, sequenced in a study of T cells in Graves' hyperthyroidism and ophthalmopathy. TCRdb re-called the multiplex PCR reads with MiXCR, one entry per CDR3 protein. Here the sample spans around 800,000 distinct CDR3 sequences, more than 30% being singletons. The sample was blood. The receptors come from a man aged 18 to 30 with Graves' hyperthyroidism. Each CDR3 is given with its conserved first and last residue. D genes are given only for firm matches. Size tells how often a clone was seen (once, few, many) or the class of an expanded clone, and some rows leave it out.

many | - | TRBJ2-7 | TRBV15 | CATQALGSYEQYF | TGTGCCACCCAGGCCCTCGGATCCTACGAGCAGTACTTC
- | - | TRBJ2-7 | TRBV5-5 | CASSFSRAQRTEQYF | TGTGCCAGCAGCTTTAGCCGGGCACAGCGGACTGAGCAGTACTTC
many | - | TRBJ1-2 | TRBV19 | CASSIVGNYGYTF | TGTGCCAGTAGTATTGTCGGTAACTATGGCTACACCTTC
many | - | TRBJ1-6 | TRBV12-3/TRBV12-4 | CASSQVWDSPLHF | TGTGCCAGCAGTCAGGTTTGGGATTCACCCCTCCACTTT
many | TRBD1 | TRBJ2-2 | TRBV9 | CASSVPGGLADTGELFF | TGTGCCAGCAGCGTCCCAGGGGGTCTCGCGGACACCGGGGAGCTGTTTTTT
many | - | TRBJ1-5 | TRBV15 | CATGAGEPQHF | TGTGCCACCGGCGCGGGAGAGCCCCAGCATTTT
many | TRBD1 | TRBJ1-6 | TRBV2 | CASSDRQGAHSPLHF | TGTGCCAGCAGTGACCGGCAGGGGGCGCACTCACCCCTCCACTTT
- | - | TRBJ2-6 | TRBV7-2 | CASSSVAGVLTF | TGTGCCAGCAGCTCAGTCGCGGGGGTCCTGACTTTC
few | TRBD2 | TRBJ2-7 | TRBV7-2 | CASSLGRGGPSYEQYF | TGTGCCAGCAGCTTAGGTCGGGGGGGGCCGTCCTACGAGCAGTACTTC
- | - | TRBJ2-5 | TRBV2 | CASSPHAETQYF | TGTGCCAGCAGCCCCCATGCGGAGACCCAGTACTTC
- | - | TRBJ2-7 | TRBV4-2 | CAAHREGSYEQYF | TGTGCCGCACACAGGGAAGGAAGCTACGAGCAGTACTTC
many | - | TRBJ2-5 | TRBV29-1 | CSVDRKETQYF | TGCAGCGTGGACAGAAAAGAGACCCAGTACTTC
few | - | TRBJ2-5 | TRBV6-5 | CASSFLPGETQYF | TGTGCCAGCAGTTTCCTACCTGGGGAGACCCAGTACTTC
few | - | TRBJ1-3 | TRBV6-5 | CASSLQRFGNTIYF | TGTGCCAGCAGTCTCCAGAGGTTTGGAAACACCATATATTTT
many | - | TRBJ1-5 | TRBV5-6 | CASSLAGGYSNQPQHF | TGTGCCAGCAGCTTGGCAGGAGGATATAGCAATCAGCCCCAGCATTTT
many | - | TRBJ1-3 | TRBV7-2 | CASSLRAGGNTIYF | TGTGCCAGCAGCTTAAGGGCAGGAGGAAACACCATATATTTT
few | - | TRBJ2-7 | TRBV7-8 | CASSLVLGHEQYF | TGTGCCAGCAGCTTAGTACTGGGGCACGAGCAGTACTTC
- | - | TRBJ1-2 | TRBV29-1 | CSVASAGGHTF | TGCAGCGTTGCGTCAGCGGGAGGCCACACCTTC
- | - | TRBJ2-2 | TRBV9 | CASSFSPEANTGELFF | TGTGCCAGCAGTTTCTCCCCGGAAGCGAACACCGGGGAGCTGTTTTTT
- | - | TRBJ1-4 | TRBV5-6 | CASSLGIKGEKLFF | TGTGCCAGCAGCTTGGGCATTAAAGGGGAAAAACTGTTTTTT
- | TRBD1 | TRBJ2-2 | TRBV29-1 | CSVEGTGKFTGELFF | TGCAGCGTCGAAGGGACAGGGAAATTTACCGGGGAGCTGTTTTTT
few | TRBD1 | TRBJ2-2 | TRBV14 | CASSHGQGTGELFF | TGTGCCAGCAGCCACGGACAGGGCACCGGGGAGCTGTTTTTT
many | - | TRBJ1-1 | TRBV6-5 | CASSYGPNTEAFF | TGTGCCAGCTCCTACGGCCCGAACACTGAAGCTTTCTTT
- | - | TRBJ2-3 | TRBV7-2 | CASSFNRWALDTQYF | TGTGCCAGCAGCTTCAACCGGTGGGCATTAGATACGCAGTATTTT
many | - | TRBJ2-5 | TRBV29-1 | CSVVDSNQETQYF | TGCAGCGTCGTCGACTCGAATCAAGAGACCCAGTACTTC
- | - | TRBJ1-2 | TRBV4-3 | CASSQVGVGGYTF | TGCGCCAGCAGCCAAGTGGGGGTTGGCGGCTACACCTTC
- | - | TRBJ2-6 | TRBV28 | CASSLVRGRANVLTF | TGTGCCAGCAGTTTAGTAAGAGGGAGGGCCAACGTCCTGACTTTC
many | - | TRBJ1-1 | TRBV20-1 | CSARDLGASEAFF | TGCAGTGCTAGAGATCTTGGGGCTTCGGAAGCTTTCTTT
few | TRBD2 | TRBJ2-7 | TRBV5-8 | CASSRTSGGRSEQYF | TGTGCCAGCAGCCGGACTAGCGGGGGTCGTAGCGAGCAGTACTTC
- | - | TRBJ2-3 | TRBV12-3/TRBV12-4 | CASSLDRRDTQYF | TGTGCCAGCAGTTTAGATCGTAGAGATACGCAGTATTTT
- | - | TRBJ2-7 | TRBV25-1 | CASSDPAPYEQYF | TGTGCCAGCAGTGATCCGGCCCCCTACGAGCAGTACTTC
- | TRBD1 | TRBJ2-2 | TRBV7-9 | CAWSTGQGTGELFF | TGTGCCTGGAGTACCGGACAGGGGACCGGGGAGCTGTTTTTT
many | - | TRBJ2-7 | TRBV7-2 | CASSASQYEQYF | TGTGCCAGCAGCGCCTCACAGTACGAGCAGTACTTC
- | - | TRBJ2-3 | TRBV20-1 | CSARDRQTAASTQYF | TGCAGTGCTCGAGATCGCCAAACCGCCGCGAGTACGCAGTATTTT
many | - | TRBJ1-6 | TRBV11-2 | CASSLVPGLSPLHF | TGTGCCAGCAGCTTAGTTCCAGGGTTGTCACCCCTCCACTTT
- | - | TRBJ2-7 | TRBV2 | CASSQERGQGTKYEQYF | TGCGCCAGCAGCCAAGAACGAGGGCAGGGCACTAAGTACGAGCAGTACTTC
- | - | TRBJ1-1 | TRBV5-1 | CASSFGQRTEAFF | TGCGCCAGCAGCTTTGGGCAGAGAACAGAAGCTTTCTTT
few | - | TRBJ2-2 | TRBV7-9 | CASSPRTDQNTGELFF | TGTGCCAGCAGCCCGAGGACAGATCAGAACACCGGGGAGCTGTTTTTT
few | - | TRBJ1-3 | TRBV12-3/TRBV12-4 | CASSNLWFGGNTIYF | TGTGCCAGCAGTAACCTCTGGTTCGGGGGAAACACCATATATTTT
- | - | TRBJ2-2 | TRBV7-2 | CASTSGTKNTGELFF | TGTGCCAGTACCTCCGGGACCAAGAACACCGGGGAGCTGTTTTTT
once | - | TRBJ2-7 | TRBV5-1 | CASSLEPGFEQYF | TGCGCCAGCAGCTTGGAACCGGGCTTCGAGCAGTACTTC
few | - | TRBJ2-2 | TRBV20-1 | CSASRSNTGELFF | TGCAGTGCTTCAAGGTCGAACACCGGGGAGCTGTTTTTT
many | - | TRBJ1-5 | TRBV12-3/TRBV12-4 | CASSRGDSNQPQHF | TGTGCCAGCAGTCGCGGGGATAGCAATCAGCCCCAGCATTTT
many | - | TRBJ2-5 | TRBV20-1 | CSARDIAEGRETQYF | TGCAGTGCTAGGGATATAGCTGAGGGGCGGGAGACCCAGTACTTC
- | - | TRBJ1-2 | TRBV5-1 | CASSTGTGGNYGYTF | TGCGCCAGCAGCACGGGGACGGGTGGTAACTATGGCTACACCTTC